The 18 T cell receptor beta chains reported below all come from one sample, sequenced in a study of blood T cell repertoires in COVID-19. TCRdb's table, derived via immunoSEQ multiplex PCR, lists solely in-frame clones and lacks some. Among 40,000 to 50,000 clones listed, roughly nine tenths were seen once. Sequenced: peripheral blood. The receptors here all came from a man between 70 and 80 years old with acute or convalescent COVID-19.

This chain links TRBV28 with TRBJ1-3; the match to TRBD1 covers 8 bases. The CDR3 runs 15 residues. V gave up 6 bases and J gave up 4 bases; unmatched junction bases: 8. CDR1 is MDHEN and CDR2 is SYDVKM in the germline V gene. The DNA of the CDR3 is TGTGCCAGCAGCCCAGGACAGGGTAACGGAAACACCATATATTTT. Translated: CASSPGQGNGNTIYF.

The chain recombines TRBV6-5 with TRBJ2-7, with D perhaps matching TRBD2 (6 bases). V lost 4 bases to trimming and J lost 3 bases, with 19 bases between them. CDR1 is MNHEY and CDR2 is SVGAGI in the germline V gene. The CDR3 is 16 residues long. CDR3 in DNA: TGTGCCAGCAGTTTTGGGGATGGTGGGAGGCGCTACGAGCAGTACTTC. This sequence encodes CASSFGDGGRRYEQYF.

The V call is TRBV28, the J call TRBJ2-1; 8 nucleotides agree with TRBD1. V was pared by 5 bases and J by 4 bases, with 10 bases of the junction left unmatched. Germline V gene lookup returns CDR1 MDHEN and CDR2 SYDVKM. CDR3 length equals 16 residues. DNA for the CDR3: TGTGCCAGCAGTCCATGGACAGGGCAGGGTTACAATGAGCAGTTCTTC. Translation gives CASSPWTGQGYNEQFF.

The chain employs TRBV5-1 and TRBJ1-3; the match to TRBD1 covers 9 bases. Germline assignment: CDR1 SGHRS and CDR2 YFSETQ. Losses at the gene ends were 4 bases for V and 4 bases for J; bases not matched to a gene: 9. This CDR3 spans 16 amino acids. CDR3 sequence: CASSQTGTGNGNTIYF. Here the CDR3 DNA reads TGCGCCAGCAGCCAAACCGGGACAGGGAACGGAAACACCATATATTTT.

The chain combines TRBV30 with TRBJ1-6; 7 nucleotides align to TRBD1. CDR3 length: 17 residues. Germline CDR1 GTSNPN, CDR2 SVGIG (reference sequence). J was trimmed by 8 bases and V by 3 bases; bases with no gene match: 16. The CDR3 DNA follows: TGTGCCTGGAGCATTGACTTGACAGGGCCCATTGATTCACCCCTCCACTTT. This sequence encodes CAWSIDLTGPIDSPLHF.

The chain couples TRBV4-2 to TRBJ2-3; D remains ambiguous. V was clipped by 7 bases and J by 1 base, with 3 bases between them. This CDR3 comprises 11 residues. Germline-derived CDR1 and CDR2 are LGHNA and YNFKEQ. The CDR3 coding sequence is TGTGCCAGCACGGGCACAGATACGCAGTATTTT. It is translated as CASTGTDTQYF.

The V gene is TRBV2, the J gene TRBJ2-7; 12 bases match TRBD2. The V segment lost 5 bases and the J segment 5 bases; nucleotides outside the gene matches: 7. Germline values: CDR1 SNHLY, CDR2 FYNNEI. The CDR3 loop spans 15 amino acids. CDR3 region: CASSFLAGGPHEQYF. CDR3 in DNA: TGTGCCAGCAGTTTCCTAGCGGGGGGGCCCCACGAGCAGTACTTC.

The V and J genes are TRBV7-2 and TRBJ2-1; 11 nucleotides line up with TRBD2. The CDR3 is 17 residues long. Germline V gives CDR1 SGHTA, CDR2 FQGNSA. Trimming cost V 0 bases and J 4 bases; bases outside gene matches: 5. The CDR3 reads CASSLASASGGYNEQFF. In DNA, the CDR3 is TGTGCCAGCAGCTTAGCCTCGGCTAGCGGGGGGTACAATGAGCAGTTCTTC. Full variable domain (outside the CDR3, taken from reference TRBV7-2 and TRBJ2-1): GAGVSQSPSNKVTEKGKDVELRCDPISGHTALYWYRQSLGQGLEFLIYFQGNSAPDKSGLPSDRFSAERTGGSVSTLTIQRTQQEDSAVYLCASSLASASGGYNEQFFGPGTRLTVL.

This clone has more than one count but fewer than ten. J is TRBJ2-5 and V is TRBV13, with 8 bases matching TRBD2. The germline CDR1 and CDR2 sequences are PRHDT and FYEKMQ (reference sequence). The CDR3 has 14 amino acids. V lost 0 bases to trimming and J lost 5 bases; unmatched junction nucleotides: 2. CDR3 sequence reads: CASSLGRGGETQYF. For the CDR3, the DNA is TGTGCCAGCAGCTTAGGCCGGGGGGGGGAGACCCAGTACTTC. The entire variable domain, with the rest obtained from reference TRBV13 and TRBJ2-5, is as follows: AAGVIQSPRHLIKEKRETATLKCYPIPRHDTVYWYQQGPGQDPQFLISFYEKMQSDKGSIPDRFSAQQFSDYHSELNMSSLELGDSALYFCASSLGRGGETQYFGPGTRLLVL.

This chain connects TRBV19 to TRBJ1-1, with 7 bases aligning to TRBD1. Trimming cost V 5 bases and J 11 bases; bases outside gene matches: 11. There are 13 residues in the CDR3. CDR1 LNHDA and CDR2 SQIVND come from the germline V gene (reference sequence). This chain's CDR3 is CASSPRTGSEAFF. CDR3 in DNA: TGTGCCAGTAGTCCCCGGACAGGATCAGAGGCTTTCTTT. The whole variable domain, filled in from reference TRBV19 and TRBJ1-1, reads DGGITQSPKYLFRKEGQNVTLSCEQNLNHDAMYWYRQDPGQGLRLIYYSQIVNDFQKGDIAEGYSVSREKKESFPLTVTSAQKNPTAFYLCASSPRTGSEAFFGQGTRLTVV.

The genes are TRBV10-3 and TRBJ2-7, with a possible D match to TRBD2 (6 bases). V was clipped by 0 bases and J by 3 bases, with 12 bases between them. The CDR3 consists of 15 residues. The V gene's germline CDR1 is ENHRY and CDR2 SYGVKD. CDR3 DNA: TGTGCCATCAGTGAGTCGGGGGGTGGGGGCTACGAGCAGTACTTC. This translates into CAISESGGGGYEQYF.

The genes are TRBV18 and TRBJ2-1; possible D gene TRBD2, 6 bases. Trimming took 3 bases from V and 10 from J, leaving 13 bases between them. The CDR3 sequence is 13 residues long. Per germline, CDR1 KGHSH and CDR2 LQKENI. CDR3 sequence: CASSPSDGREQFF. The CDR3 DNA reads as TGTGCCAGCTCACCTTCGGACGGGAGAGAGCAGTTCTTC.

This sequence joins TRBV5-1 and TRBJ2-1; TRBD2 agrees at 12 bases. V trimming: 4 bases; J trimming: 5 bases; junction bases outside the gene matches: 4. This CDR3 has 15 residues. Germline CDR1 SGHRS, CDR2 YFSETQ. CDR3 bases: TGCGCCAGCAGCGGACTAGCGGGGAAACACAATGAGCAGTTCTTC. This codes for CASSGLAGKHNEQFF.

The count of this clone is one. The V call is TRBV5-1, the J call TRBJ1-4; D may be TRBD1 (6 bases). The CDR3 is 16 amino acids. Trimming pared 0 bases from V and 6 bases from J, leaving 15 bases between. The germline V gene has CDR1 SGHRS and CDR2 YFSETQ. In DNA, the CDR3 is TGCGCCAGCAGCTTGGTGGCAGGGGCGTCATATGAAAAACTGTTTTTT. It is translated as CASSLVAGASYEKLFF.

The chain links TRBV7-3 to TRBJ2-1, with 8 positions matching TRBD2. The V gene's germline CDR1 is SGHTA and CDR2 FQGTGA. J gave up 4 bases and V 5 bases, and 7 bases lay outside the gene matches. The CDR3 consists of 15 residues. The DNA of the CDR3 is TGTGCCAGCAGCCTCGAGCGGGGGCCTTACAATGAGCAGTTCTTC. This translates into CASSLERGPYNEQFF.

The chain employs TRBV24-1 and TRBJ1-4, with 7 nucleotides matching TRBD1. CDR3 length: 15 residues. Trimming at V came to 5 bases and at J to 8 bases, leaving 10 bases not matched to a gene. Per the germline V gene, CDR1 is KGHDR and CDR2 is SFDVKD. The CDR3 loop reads CATSGTGGAQEKLFF. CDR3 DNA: TGTGCCACCAGTGGGACAGGAGGGGCTCAGGAAAAACTGTTTTTT.

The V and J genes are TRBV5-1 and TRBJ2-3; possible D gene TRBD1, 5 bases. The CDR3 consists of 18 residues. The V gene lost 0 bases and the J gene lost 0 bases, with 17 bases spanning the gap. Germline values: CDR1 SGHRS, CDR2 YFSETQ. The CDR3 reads CASSLGQGNSPSTDTQYF. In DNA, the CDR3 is TGCGCCAGCAGCTTGGGGCAGGGTAATTCCCCTAGCACAGATACGCAGTATTTT.

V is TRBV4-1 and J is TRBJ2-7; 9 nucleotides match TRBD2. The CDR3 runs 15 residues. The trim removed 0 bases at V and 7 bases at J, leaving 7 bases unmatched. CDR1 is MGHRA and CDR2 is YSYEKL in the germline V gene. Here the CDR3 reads CASSQEVGGGGEQYF. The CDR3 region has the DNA TGCGCCAGCAGCCAAGAGGTCGGCGGGGGGGGAGAGCAGTACTTC.